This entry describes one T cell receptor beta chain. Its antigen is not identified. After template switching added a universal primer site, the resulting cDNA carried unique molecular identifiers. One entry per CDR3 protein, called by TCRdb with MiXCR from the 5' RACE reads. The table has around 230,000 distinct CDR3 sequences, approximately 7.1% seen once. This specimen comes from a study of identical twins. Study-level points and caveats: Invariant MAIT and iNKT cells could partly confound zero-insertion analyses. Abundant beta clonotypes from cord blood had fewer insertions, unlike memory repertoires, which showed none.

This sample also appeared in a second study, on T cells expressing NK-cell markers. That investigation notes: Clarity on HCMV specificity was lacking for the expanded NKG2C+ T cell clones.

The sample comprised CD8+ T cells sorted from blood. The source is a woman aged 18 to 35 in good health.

Here the CDR3 reads CASTPLLAGMMNTEAFF. CDR3 DNA: TGTGCCAGCACCCCATTGCTCGCAGGGATGATGAACACTGAAGCTTTCTTT. This chain connects TRBV6-1 to TRBJ1-1; weak D call: TRBD1 (5 bases). The germline V gene encodes CDR1 MNHNS and CDR2 SASEGT. CDR3 length equals 17 residues. The V and J ends lost 7 bases and 0 bases respectively, with 21 bases between them.